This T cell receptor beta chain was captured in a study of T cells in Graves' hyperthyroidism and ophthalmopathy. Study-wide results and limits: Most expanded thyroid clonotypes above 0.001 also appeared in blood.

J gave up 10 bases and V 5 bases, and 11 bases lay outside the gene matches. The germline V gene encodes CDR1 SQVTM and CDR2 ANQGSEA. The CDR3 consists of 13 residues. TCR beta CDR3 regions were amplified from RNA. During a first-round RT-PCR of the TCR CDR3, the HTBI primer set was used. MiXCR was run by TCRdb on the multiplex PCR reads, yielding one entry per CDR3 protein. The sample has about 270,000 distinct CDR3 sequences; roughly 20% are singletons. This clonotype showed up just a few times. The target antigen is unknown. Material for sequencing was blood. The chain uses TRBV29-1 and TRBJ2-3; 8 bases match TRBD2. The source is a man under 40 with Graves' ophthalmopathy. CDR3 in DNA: TGCAGCGTTAAAGCGGGAGCCGAATCGGCGCAGTATTTT. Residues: CSVKAGAESAQYF.